These T cell receptor beta chains were read from a single sample in a study of memory CD4+ T cells and cytomegalovirus serostatus. Measured with immunoSEQ multiplex PCR; TCRdb has only the in-frame clones, and not every one. Here the sample spans more than 45,000 clones, approximately 74% being singletons. Material: memory CD4+ T cells from blood. The receptors derive from an adult in good health and CMV-seropositive. Both conserved end residues are part of each CDR3. The D gene is left open where the match is weak. Expanded clones are given a class, and other clones once, few, many or no size at all.

J | D | size | V | DNA | CDR3
TRBJ2-7 | NA | NA | TRBV27 | TGTGCCAGCAGTTTAAGACTGGACCTAAGCTCCGAGCAGTACTTC | CASSLRLDLSSEQYF
TRBJ1-2 | NA | NA | TRBV5-1 | TGCGCCAGCAGCTGGAACGATGATGGCTACACCTTC | CASSWNDDGYTF
TRBJ1-5 | NA | NA | TRBV5-5 | TGTGCCAGCAGCTTGGACGCCCAGGGGATGAATCAGCCCCAGCATTTT | CASSLDAQGMNQPQHF
TRBJ2-5 | NA | NA | TRBV9 | TGTGCCTCCAACCCCGGGGGTGGGGAGACCCAGTACTTC | CASNPGGGETQYF
TRBJ2-3 | NA | NA | TRBV6-6 | TGTGCCAGCAAAAGGCAGGGGGGCACAGCAGATACGCAGTATTTT | CASKRQGGTADTQYF
TRBJ1-6 | NA | NA | TRBV7-8 | TGTGCCAGCAGCCGTATCAGGGGCGGGGGCTCCTATAATTCACCCCTCCACTTT | CASSRIRGGGSYNSPLHF
TRBJ1-4 | NA | NA | TRBV18 | TGTGCCAGCTCACCAGGTCGCGGGGGAAGTGAAAAACTGTTTTTT | CASSPGRGGSEKLFF
TRBJ2-6 | NA | NA | TRBV9 | TGTGCCAGCAGCCCCCAGATCCTCGGGGCCAACGTCCTGACTTTC | CASSPQILGANVLTF
TRBJ1-1 | NA | few | TRBV19 | TGTGCCAGTAGCCCCTATGGAACAGGGCCGAACACTGAAGCTTTCTTT | CASSPYGTGPNTEAFF
TRBJ2-7 | NA | NA | TRBV20-1 | TGCAGTGCCGGCGACCCTCCCGGGGCCTTC | CSAGDPPGAF
TRBJ2-4 | NA | NA | TRBV5-1 | TGCGCCAGCAGCTTGGCACAGGGTGGGAACATTCAGTACTTC | CASSLAQGGNIQYF
TRBJ2-4 | NA | NA | TRBV10-3 | TGTGCCATCAAGCTAACGGGACACAATTTTTTAGCCAAAAACATTCAGTACTTC | CAIKLTGHNFLAKNIQYF
TRBJ1-6 | TRBD1 | NA | TRBV7-6 | TGTGCCAGCAGGCGGGACAGGGGTCGGTCACCCCTCCACTTT | CASRRDRGRSPLHF
TRBJ2-2 | TRBD2 | NA | TRBV6-5 | TGTGCCAGCACAACCGGGGGGACTAGCACCGGGGAGCTGTTTTTT | CASTTGGTSTGELFF
TRBJ2-3 | NA | once | TRBV4-2 | TGTGCCAGCAGCCAAGTCTCGCTAGGAGACACAGATACGCAGTATTTT | CASSQVSLGDTDTQYF
TRBJ1-3 | NA | NA | TRBV7-3 | TGTGCCAGCAGCTTAAGGGGCGCCCCCCGGGACACCATATATTTT | CASSLRGAPRDTIYF
TRBJ1-4 | TRBD1 | NA | TRBV15 | TGTGCCACCAGCTCACAGGGGCGTGAAAAACTGTTTTTT | CATSSQGREKLFF
TRBJ2-1 | NA | NA | TRBV29-1 | TGCAGCGTTGAAACTAGGACACCTTTCAATGAGCAGTTCTTC | CSVETRTPFNEQFF
TRBJ2-3 | TRBD1 | few | TRBV19 | TGTGCCAGTAGTATCGGGACAGGGGGTGGCACAGATACGCAGTATTTT | CASSIGTGGGTDTQYF
TRBJ1-2 | NA | NA | TRBV6-5 | TGTGCCAGCAGTCGTACTCGGGGGGACTATGGCTACACCTTC | CASSRTRGDYGYTF